Listed here are 15 T cell receptor beta chains from one sample, sequenced in a study of CD4 and CD8 cells across lung adenocarcinoma regions. MiXCR, run by TCRdb on the PCR reads, gives a single entry per CDR3 protein. This table has around 2,000 distinct CDR3 sequences, approximately 49% appearing once. Sequenced: CD4+ T cells from the center of a lung tumor. The receptors were gathered from a female donor with lung adenocarcinoma. The CD4 and CD8 labels of this study may be unreliable.

The sample holds a few counts of this clonotype. The chain joins TRBV4-1 to TRBJ2-3, with 14 bases identical to TRBD2. Germline CDR1 reads MGHRA; CDR2 reads YSYEKL. The CDR3 extends over 22 amino acids. The trim removed 0 bases at V and 0 bases at J, leaving 14 bases unmatched. The CDR3 reads CASSQEGTSGSWPSSSTDTQYF. CDR3 sequence (DNA): TGCGCCAGCAGCCAAGAAGGGACTAGCGGGAGCTGGCCCTCCTCTAGCACAGATACGCAGTATTTT.

This clonotype turned up a few times. V is TRBV4-1 and J is TRBJ2-4; D gene uncertain. CDR1 and CDR2 (germline): MGHRA, YSYEKL. The CDR3 is 18 amino acids. Trimming removed 0 bases at V and 1 base at J, with 16 bases between. CDR3 amino acids: CASSQDGSRTGAKNIQYF. For the CDR3, the DNA is TGCGCCAGCAGCCAAGATGGTAGCCGAACTGGGGCCAAAAACATTCAGTACTTC.

This clonotype came up a few times. A much larger clone sits a single nucleotide away, making a read error possible. This sequence joins TRBV6-1 and TRBJ2-1, with 7 bases identical to TRBD2. This CDR3 comprises 14 residues. Germline V gene sequence: CDR1 MNHNS, CDR2 SASEGT. With 6 bases clipped from V and 13 bases from J, the junction kept 15 bases outside the gene matches. The CDR3 spells CASRGEGPRRAQFF. In DNA, the CDR3 is TGTGCCAGCAGGGGGGAGGGACCCCGAAGGGCCCAGTTCTTC.

Judged by abundance, this clonotype is medium-sized. A junction boundary mismatches the germline segment, possibly from a read error. V and J are TRBV25-1 and TRBJ2-1; 15 nucleotides agree with TRBD2. The CDR3 sequence is 13 residues long. From germline, CDR1 is MGHDK and CDR2 SYGVNS. CDR3 DNA: TGTGCCAGCAGTAGGACTAGCGGGAGGGCGATGTACTTC. Its protein is CASSRTSGRAMYF.

The V gene is TRBV27, the J gene TRBJ2-1; 11 positions agree with TRBD2. With 3 bases clipped from V and 5 bases from J, the junction kept 9 bases outside the gene matches. This CDR3 is 17 amino acids long. Germline V gene data show CDR1 as MNHEY and CDR2 as SMNVEV (reference sequence). CDR3 nucleotide sequence: TGTGCCAGCAGTTTTGGTAGTGGACTAGCGGGCCACAATGAGCAGTTCTTC. It translates to CASSFGSGLAGHNEQFF.

V is TRBV10-3 and J is TRBJ2-3; TRBD2 aligns across 13 bases. V lost 11 bases, J lost 5 bases, and 10 bases stayed unmatched. CDR1 and CDR2 (germline): ENHRY, SYGVKD. This CDR3 comprises 15 residues. CDR3 sequence: CASGGLAGRGDTQYF. The DNA of the CDR3 is TGTGCCTCAGGGGGACTAGCGGGACGTGGAGATACGCAGTATTTT.

In DNA, the CDR3 is TGTGCCAGCAGCTTGTCTGCGGGAGTTACCAAAAACATTCAGTACTTC. Translated, it gives CASSLSAGVTKNIQYF. The J gene is TRBJ2-5, the V gene TRBV7-2; 7 bases align to TRBD2. The J call may not be correct, given that the DNA end is closer to TRBJ2-4. The CDR3 is 16 amino acids. CDR1 and CDR2 from the germline V gene are SGHTA and FQGNSA.

Relative to its sample, this clonotype is hyperexpanded. This sequence joins TRBV25-1 and TRBJ2-5; 10 bases map to TRBD2. V shed 1 base and J 2 bases; nucleotides not matched to a gene: 1. The V gene's germline CDR1 is MGHDK and CDR2 SYGVNS. The CDR3 extends over 15 amino acids. The CDR3 DNA follows: TGTGCCAGCAGTGAATCGACTAGCGGGCAAGAGACCCAGTACTTC. Its translation is CASSESTSGQETQYF. The whole variable domain, filled in from reference TRBV25-1 and TRBJ2-5, reads EADIYQTPRYLVIGTGKKITLECSQTMGHDKMYWYQQDPGMELHLIHYSYGVNSTEKGDLSSESTVSRIRTEHFPLTLESARPSHTSQYLCASSESTSGQETQYFGPGTRLLVL.

In this sample, this clonotype is large (0.1 to 1%). This chain uses TRBV6-1 with TRBJ2-5; 10 bases agree with TRBD2. V lost 6 bases, J lost 4 bases, and 8 bases stayed unmatched. Per the germline V gene, CDR1 is MNHNS and CDR2 is SASEGT. The CDR3 has 15 residues. As DNA, the CDR3 is TGTGCCAGCAGGGATAGGACTAGCGGTGGAGAGACCCAGTACTTC. Translating gives CASRDRTSGGETQYF.

This clonotype rates as medium-sized (0.01 to 0.1%). This chain uses TRBV6-1 with TRBJ2-4; possibly TRBD2 for D (6 bases). This CDR3 comprises 15 residues. Germline-derived CDR1 and CDR2 are MNHNS and SASEGT. Trimming removed 5 bases at V and 3 bases at J, with 14 bases between. DNA of the CDR3: TGTGCCAGCAGTAAGGGGCGGGGCGGCAAAAACATTCAGTACTTC. It translates to CASSKGRGGKNIQYF.

By proportion, this clonotype is large. The V call is TRBV6-1, the J call TRBJ2-3, with 11 positions matching TRBD2. The V gene's germline CDR1 is MNHNS and CDR2 SASEGT. The V segment lost 5 bases and the J segment 5 bases; nucleotides outside the gene matches: 6. This CDR3 region has 15 residues. This CDR3 reads CASSPLAGGRDTQYF. As DNA, the CDR3 is TGTGCCAGCAGTCCGCTAGCGGGAGGACGAGATACGCAGTATTTT.

The V and J genes are TRBV7-6 and TRBJ2-1; 8 nucleotides line up with TRBD2. CDR1 and CDR2 (germline): SGHVS, FNYEAQ. The CDR3 extends over 15 amino acids. V dropped 5 bases and J dropped 12; count of bases not matched to a gene: 15. The CDR3 sequence: CASSPTLVAGLSQFF. CDR3 DNA sequence: TGTGCCAGCAGCCCAACCTTAGTAGCGGGACTCTCGCAGTTCTTC.

This clonotype is large by share. The chain joins TRBV6-5 to TRBJ1-2, with D perhaps matching TRBD1 (5 bases). Trimming pared 0 bases from V and 5 bases from J, leaving 19 bases between. The germline V gene has CDR1 MNHEY and CDR2 SVGAGI. CDR3 length: 17 amino acids. The CDR3 region is CASSYSTAGLGNYGYTF. DNA of the CDR3: TGTGCCAGCAGTTACTCGACGGCGGGACTCGGAAATTATGGCTACACCTTC.

By sample fraction, this clonotype is large (0.1 to 1%). The CDR3 bases are TGTGCCAGCAGTTACTCTGCGGGAGGGGCAGATACGCAGTATTTT. It encodes CASSYSAGGADTQYF. This chain uses TRBV6-5 with TRBJ2-3; 9 positions agree with TRBD2. Germline CDR1 is MNHEY and CDR2 is SVGAGI. The trim removed 0 bases at V and 4 bases at J, leaving 2 bases unmatched. The CDR3 loop spans 15 amino acids.

The chain recombines TRBV6-5 with TRBJ2-3; D is unresolved. The CDR3 loop spans 13 amino acids. The germline V and J ends were trimmed by 2 bases and 1 base, with 4 bases remaining between them. Germline V CDR1 and CDR2: MNHEY, SVGAGI. CDR3 protein: CASSYSGTDTQYF. In DNA, the CDR3 is TGTGCCAGCAGTTACAGCGGCACAGATACGCAGTATTTT.